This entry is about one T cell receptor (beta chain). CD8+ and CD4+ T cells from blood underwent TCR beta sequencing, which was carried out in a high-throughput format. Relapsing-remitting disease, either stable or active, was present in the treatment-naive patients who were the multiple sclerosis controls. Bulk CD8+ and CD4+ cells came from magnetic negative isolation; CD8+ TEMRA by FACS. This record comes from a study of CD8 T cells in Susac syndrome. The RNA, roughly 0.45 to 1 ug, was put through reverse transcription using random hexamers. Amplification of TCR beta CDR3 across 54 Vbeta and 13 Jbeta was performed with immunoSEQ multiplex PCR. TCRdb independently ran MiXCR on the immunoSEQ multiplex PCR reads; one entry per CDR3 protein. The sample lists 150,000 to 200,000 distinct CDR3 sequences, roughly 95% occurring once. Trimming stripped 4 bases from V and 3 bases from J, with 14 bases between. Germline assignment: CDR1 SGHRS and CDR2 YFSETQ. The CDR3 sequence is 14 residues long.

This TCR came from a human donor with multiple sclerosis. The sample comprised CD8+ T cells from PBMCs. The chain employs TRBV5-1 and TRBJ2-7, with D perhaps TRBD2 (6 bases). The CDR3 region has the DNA TGCGCCAGCAGCCCACCTACGACTAGCTACGAGCAGTACTTC. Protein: CASSPPTTSYEQYF. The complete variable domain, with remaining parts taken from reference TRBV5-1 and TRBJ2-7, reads KAGVTQTPRYLIKTRGQQVTLSCSPISGHRSVSWYQQTPGQGLQFLFEYFSETQRNKGNFPGRFSGRQFSNSRSEMNVSTLELGDSALYLCASSPPTTSYEQYFGPGTRLTVT.